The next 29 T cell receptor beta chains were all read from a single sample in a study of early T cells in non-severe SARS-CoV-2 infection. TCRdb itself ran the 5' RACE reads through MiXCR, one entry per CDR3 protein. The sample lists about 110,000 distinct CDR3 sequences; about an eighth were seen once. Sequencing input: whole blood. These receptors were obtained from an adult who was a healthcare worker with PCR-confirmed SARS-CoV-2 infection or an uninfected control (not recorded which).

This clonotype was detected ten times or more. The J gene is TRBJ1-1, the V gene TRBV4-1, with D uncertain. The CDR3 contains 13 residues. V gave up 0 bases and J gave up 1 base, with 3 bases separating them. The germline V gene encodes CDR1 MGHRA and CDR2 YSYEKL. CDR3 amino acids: CASSQEPNTEAFF. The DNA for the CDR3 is TGCGCCAGCAGCCAAGAGCCGAACACTGAAGCTTTCTTT.

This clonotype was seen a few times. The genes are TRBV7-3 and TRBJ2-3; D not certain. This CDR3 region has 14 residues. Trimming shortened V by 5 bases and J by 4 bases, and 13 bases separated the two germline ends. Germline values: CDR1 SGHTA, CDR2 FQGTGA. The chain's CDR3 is CASSPRGPADTQYF. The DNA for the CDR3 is TGTGCCAGCAGCCCGAGAGGCCCTGCAGATACGCAGTATTTT.

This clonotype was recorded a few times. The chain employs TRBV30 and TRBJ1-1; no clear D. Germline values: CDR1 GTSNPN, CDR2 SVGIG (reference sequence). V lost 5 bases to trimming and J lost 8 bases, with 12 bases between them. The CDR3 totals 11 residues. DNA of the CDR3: TGTGCCTGGGGGTCGGGAGTCGAAGCTTTCTTT. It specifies CAWGSGVEAFF.

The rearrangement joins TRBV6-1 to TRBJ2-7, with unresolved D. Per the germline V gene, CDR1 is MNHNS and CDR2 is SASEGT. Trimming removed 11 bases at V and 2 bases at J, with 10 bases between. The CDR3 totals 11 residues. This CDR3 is CAAIGPYEQYF. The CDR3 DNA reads TGTGCCGCCATAGGGCCCTACGAGCAGTACTTC.

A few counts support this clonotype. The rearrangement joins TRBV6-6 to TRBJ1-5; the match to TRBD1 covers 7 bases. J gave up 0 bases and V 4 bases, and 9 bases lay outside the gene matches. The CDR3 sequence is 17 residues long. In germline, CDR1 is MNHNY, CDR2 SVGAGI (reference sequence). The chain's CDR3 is CASSSGTVRSSNQPQHF. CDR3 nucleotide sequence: TGTGCCAGCAGTTCGGGGACAGTAAGGAGTAGCAATCAGCCCCAGCATTTT.

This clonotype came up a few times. CDR3 coding DNA: TGTGCCTCAGGGAGCGGCAGCTCCTACAATGAGCAGTTCTTC. Translation gives CASGSGSSYNEQFF. V usage is TRBV30 and J usage is TRBJ2-1, with D perhaps given as TRBD1 or TRBD2 (5 bases each). Germline V gene lookup returns CDR1 GTSNPN and CDR2 SVGIG (reference sequence). The CDR3 totals 14 residues. V was clipped by 7 bases and J by 0 bases, with 13 bases between them.

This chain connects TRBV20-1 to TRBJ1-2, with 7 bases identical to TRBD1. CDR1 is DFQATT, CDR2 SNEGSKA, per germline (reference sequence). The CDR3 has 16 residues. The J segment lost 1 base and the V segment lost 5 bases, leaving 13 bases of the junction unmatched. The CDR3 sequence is CSALGTTGLNNYGYTF. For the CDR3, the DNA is TGCAGTGCTTTGGGAACGACAGGGCTGAATAACTATGGCTACACCTTC.

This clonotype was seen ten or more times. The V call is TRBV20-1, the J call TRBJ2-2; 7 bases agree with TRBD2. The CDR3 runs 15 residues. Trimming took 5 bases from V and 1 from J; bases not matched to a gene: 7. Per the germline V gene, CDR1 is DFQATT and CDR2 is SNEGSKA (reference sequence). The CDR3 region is CSAGVAGMNTGELFF. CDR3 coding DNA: TGCAGTGCTGGGGTAGCGGGTATGAACACCGGGGAGCTGTTTTTT.

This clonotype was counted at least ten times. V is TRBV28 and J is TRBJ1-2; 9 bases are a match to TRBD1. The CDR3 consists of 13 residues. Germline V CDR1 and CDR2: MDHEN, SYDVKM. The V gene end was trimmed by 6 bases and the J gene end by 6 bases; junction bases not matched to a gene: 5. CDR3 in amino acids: CASRDRGRDGYTF. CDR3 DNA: TGTGCCAGCAGGGACAGGGGTCGAGATGGCTACACCTTC.

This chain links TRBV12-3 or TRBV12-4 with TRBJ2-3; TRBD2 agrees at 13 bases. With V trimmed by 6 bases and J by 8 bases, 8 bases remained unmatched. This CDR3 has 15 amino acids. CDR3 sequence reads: CASRQLAGGPVTQYF. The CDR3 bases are TGTGCCAGCAGGCAACTAGCGGGAGGGCCGGTTACGCAGTATTTT.

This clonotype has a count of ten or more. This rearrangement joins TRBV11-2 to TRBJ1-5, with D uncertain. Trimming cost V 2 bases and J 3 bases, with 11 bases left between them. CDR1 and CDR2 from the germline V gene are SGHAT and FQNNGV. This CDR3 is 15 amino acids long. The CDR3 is CASSLTASFNQPQHF. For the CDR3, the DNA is TGTGCCAGCAGCTTAACTGCATCCTTCAATCAGCCCCAGCATTTT. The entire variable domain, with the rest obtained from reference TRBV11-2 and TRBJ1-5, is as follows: EAGVAQSPRYKIIEKRQSVAFWCNPISGHATLYWYQQILGQGPKLLIQFQNNGVVDDSQLPKDRFSAERLKGVDSTLKIQPAKLEDSAVYLCASSLTASFNQPQHFGDGTRLSIL.

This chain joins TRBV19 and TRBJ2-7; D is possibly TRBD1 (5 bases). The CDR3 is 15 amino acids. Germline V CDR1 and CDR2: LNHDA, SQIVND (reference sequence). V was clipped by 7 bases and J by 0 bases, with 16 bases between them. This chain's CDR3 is CASTSTGSLSYEQYF. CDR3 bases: TGTGCCAGTACTTCAACAGGTTCCCTCTCCTACGAGCAGTACTTC.

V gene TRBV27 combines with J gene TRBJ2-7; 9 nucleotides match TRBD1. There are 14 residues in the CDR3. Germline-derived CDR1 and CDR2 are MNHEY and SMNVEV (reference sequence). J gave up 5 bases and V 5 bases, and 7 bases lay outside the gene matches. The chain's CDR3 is CASSPGQGENEQYF. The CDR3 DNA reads TGTGCCAGCAGTCCGGGACAGGGTGAGAACGAGCAGTACTTC.

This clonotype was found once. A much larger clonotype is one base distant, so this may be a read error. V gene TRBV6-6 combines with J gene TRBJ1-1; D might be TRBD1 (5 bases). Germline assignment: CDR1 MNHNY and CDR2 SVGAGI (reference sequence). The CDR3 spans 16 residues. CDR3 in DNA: TGTGCCTGCAGCGCCGGGACTGCCCTAGTAAACACTGAAGCTTTCTTT. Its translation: CACSAGTALVNTEAFF.

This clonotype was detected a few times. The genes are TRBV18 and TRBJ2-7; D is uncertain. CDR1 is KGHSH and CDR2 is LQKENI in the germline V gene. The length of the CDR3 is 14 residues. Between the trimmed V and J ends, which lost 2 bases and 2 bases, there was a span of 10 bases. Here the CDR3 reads CASSPSAVAYEQYF. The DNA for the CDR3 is TGTGCCAGCTCACCATCCGCCGTAGCCTACGAGCAGTACTTC.

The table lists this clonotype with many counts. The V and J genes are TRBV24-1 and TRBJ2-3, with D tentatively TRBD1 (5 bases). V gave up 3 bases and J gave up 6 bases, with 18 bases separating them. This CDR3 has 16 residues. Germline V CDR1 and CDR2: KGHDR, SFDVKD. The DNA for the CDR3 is TGTGCCACCAGTGATCCCGCAGGTCCAAACAGGGATACGCAGTATTTT. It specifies CATSDPAGPNRDTQYF.

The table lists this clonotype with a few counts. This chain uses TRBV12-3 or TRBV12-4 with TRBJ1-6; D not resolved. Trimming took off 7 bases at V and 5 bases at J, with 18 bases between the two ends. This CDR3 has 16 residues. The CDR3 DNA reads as TGTGCCAGCACCCCCGAGGGCCTCCGAGATAATTCACCCCTCCACTTT. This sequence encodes CASTPEGLRDNSPLHF.

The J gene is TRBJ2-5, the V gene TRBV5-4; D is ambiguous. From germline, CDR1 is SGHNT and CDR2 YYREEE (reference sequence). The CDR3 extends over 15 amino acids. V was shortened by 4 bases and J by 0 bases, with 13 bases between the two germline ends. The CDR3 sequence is CASSPSPAYQETQYF. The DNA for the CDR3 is TGTGCCAGCAGCCCTTCCCCCGCGTACCAAGAGACCCAGTACTTC.

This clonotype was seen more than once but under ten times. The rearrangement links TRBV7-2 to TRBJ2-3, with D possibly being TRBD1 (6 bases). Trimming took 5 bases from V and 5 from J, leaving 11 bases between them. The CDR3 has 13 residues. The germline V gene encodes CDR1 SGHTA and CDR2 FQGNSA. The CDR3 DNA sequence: TGTGCCAGCAGCGAAACAGGGAGAGATACGCAGTATTTT. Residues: CASSETGRDTQYF.

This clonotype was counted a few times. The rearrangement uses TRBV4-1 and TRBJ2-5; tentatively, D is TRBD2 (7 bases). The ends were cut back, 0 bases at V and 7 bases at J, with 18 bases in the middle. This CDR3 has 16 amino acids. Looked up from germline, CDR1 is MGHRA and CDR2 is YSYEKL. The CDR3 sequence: CASSQERGPSAVTQYF. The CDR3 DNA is TGCGCCAGCAGCCAAGAGCGGGGGCCCTCTGCAGTGACCCAGTACTTC.

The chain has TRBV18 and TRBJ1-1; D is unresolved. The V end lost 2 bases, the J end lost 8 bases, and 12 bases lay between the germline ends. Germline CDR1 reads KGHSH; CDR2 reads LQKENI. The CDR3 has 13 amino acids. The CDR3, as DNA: TGTGCCAGCTCACCAATCGAGACATCAGAAGCTTTCTTT. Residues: CASSPIETSEAFF.

Written as DNA, the CDR3 is TGTGCCAGCAGCCCCCTTGCAAACGGGGAGCTGTTTTTT. Its protein is CASSPLANGELFF. The chain recombines TRBV5-5 with TRBJ2-2, with D unresolved. CDR1 is SGHKS and CDR2 is YYEKEE in the germline V gene (reference sequence). V was shortened by 4 bases and J by 7 bases, with 11 bases between the two germline ends. The CDR3 length is 13 residues.

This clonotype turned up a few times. In nucleotides, the CDR3 is TGTGCCAGCAGCCAAGATCCAGGGAGGTGGACCGGGGAGCTGTTTTTT. It specifies CASSQDPGRWTGELFF. This chain joins TRBV3-1 and TRBJ2-2; D perhaps matches TRBD2 (6 bases). The CDR3 spans 16 residues. V was clipped by 0 bases and J by 5 bases, with 13 bases between them. CDR1 LGHDT and CDR2 YNNKEL come from the germline V gene (reference sequence).

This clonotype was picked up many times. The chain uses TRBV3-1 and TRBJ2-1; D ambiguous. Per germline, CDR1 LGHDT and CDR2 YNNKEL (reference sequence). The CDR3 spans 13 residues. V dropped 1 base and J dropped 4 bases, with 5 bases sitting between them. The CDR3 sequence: CASSQGPYNEQFF. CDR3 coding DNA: TGTGCCAGCAGCCAAGGCCCGTACAATGAGCAGTTCTTC.

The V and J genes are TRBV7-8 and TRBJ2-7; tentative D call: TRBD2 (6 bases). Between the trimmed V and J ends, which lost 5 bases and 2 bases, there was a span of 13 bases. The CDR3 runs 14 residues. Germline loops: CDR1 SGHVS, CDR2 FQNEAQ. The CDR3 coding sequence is TGTGCCAGCAGCCCCGGGACTCTTACCTACGAGCAGTACTTC. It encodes CASSPGTLTYEQYF.

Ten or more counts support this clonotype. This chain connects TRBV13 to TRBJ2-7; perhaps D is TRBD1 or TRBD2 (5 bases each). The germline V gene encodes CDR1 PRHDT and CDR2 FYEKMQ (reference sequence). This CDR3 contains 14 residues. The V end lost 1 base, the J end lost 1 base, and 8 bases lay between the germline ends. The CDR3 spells CASSLAGPSYEQYF. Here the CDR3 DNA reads TGTGCCAGCAGCTTAGCGGGACCGTCCTACGAGCAGTACTTC.

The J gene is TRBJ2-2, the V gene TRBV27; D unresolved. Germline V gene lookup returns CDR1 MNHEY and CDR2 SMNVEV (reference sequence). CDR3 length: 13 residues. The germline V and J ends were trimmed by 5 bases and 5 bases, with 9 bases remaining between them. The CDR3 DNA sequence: TGTGCCAGCAGTCTCATGTGGACCGGGGAGCTGTTTTTT. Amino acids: CASSLMWTGELFF.

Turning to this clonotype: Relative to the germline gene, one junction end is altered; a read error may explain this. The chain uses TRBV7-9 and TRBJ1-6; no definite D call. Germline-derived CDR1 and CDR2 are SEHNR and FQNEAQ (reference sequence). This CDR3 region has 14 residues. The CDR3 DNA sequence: TGTGCCAGCAGTCACGGGTACAAGGATTCACTCCTCCACTTT. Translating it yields CASSHGYKDSLLHF.

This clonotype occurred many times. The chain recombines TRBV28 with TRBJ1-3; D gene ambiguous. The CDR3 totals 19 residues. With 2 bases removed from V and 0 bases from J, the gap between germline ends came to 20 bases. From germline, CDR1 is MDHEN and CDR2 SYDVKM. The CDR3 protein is CASSLVDRSLSFSGNTIYF. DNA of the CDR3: TGTGCCAGCAGTTTAGTGGACCGCAGTCTGTCTTTCTCTGGAAACACCATATATTTT.